This passage covers 18 T cell receptor beta chains from one sample sequenced in a study of blood T cell repertoires in COVID-19. Clones were read by immunoSEQ multiplex PCR, and TCRdb kept only the in-frame ones, dropping some. The sample yields over 150,000 clones, 84% seen once. Sequencing was carried out using peripheral blood. The source of these receptors is a woman older than 75 with COVID-19, enrolled during active disease.

The V and J genes are TRBV7-2 and TRBJ2-4, with a weak D call TRBD2 (6 bases). The CDR3 spans 14 residues. Trimming shortened V by 2 bases and J by 6 bases, and 11 bases separated the two germline ends. Germline V gives CDR1 SGHTA, CDR2 FQGNSA. The CDR3 sequence is CASSLRAGINIQYF. In nucleotides, the CDR3 is TGTGCCAGCAGCTTAAGGGCGGGGATAAACATTCAGTACTTC. The variable domain in full, with the rest retrieved from reference TRBV7-2 and TRBJ2-4, is GAGVSQSPSNKVTEKGKDVELRCDPISGHTALYWYRQSLGQGLEFLIYFQGNSAPDKSGLPSDRFSAERTGGSVSTLTIQRTQQEDSAVYLCASSLRAGINIQYFGAGTRLSVL.

The chain employs TRBV27 and TRBJ2-2; D possibly corresponds to TRBD2 (6 bases). CDR3 length: 17 residues. CDR1 MNHEY and CDR2 SMNVEV come from the germline V gene (reference sequence). Trimming took 2 bases from V and 3 from J, leaving 16 bases between them. In DNA, the CDR3 is TGTGCCAGCAGTTTAGGACTACCAGGCCTTTACACCGGGGAGCTGTTTTTT. This gives the protein CASSLGLPGLYTGELFF.

The chain is built from TRBV2 and TRBJ1-3, with 9 bases fitting TRBD1. The CDR3 length is 17 residues. J lost 4 bases, V lost 5 bases, and 12 bases had no gene match. CDR1 SNHLY and CDR2 FYNNEI come from the germline V gene. The CDR3 protein is CASSYGIGGQGGNTIYF. CDR3 bases: TGTGCCAGCAGTTACGGGATTGGTGGACAGGGGGGAAACACCATATATTTT.

The chain links TRBV7-6 to TRBJ1-3; 8 bases match TRBD1. Trimming removed 3 bases from V and 0 bases from J; junction bases left unmatched: 1. This CDR3 has 15 residues. The germline gives CDR1 SGHVS, CDR2 FNYEAQ. The chain's CDR3 is CASSLDRVSGNTIYF. Here the CDR3 DNA reads TGTGCCAGCAGCTTGGACAGGGTCTCTGGAAACACCATATATTTT.

The genes are TRBV6-2 or TRBV6-3 and TRBJ2-3; TRBD1 aligns across 11 bases. This CDR3 spans 19 amino acids. V was pared by 2 bases and J by 2 bases, with 12 bases of the junction left unmatched. From germline, CDR1 is MNHEY and CDR2 SVGEGT. CDR3 protein: CASSYDGQGAFKLTDTQYF. The CDR3 DNA follows: TGTGCCAGCAGTTACGACGGACAGGGGGCGTTTAAACTCACAGATACGCAGTATTTT.

The chain links TRBV11-2 to TRBJ2-1, with D possibly TRBD2 on 6 matching bases. CDR1 is SGHAT and CDR2 is FQNNGV in the germline V gene. This CDR3 comprises 14 residues. V lost 10 bases and J lost 3, with 16 bases in between. The CDR3 region is CATLAAFFYNEQFF. CDR3 coding DNA: TGTGCCACCTTAGCGGCCTTTTTCTACAATGAGCAGTTCTTC.

This rearrangement joins TRBV6-5 to TRBJ2-5, with D possibly matching TRBD2 (6 bases). The CDR3 loop spans 13 amino acids. Germline V lookup: CDR1 MNHEY, CDR2 SVGAGI. V shed 5 bases and J shed 2 bases, with 9 bases lying between them. CDR3 loop: CASSHSGQETQYF. For the CDR3, the DNA is TGTGCCAGCAGTCATAGCGGTCAAGAGACCCAGTACTTC.

The chain is built from TRBV7-2 and TRBJ2-3; TRBD2 matches 16 bases. Germline V gene sequence: CDR1 SGHTA, CDR2 FQGNSA. With V trimmed by 0 bases and J by 4 bases, 1 base remained unmatched. The CDR3 is made up of 17 amino acids. CDR3 nucleotide sequence: TGTGCCAGCAGCTTAGCGGGACTAGCGGGGGGGGCAGATACGCAGTATTTT. Translating it yields CASSLAGLAGGADTQYF.

The chain employs TRBV28 and TRBJ2-1, with 7 bases lining up with TRBD2. The V segment lost 5 bases and the J segment 3 bases; nucleotides outside the gene matches: 7. From germline, CDR1 is MDHEN and CDR2 SYDVKM. CDR3 length: 15 residues. The CDR3 nucleotides read TGTGCCAGCAGTCCGGGCCTAGCGGTCTACAATGAGCAGTTCTTC. Translating gives CASSPGLAVYNEQFF. Looking up the rest from reference TRBV28 and TRBJ2-1 gives the full variable domain: DVKVTQSSRYLVKRTGEKVFLECVQDMDHENMFWYRQDPGLGLRLIYFSYDVKMKEKGDIPEGYSVSREKKERFSLILESASTNQTSMYLCASSPGLAVYNEQFFGPGTRLTVL.

The CDR3 region has the DNA TGTGCCAGCAGCCAAGATCGGGGGTCGGGTAGCCCCAAAAACATTCAGTACTTC. Protein: CASSQDRGSGSPKNIQYF. J is TRBJ2-4 and V is TRBV4-2; D may be TRBD2 (6 bases). Germline V gene lookup returns CDR1 LGHNA and CDR2 YNFKEQ. The CDR3 has 18 residues. Trimming shortened V by 0 bases and J by 2 bases, and 17 bases separated the two germline ends.

The chain has TRBV7-8 and TRBJ1-5; no reliable D call. CDR1 SGHVS and CDR2 FQNEAQ come from the germline V gene. The ends were cut back, 5 bases at V and 3 bases at J, with 14 bases in the middle. The CDR3 sequence is 15 residues long. The CDR3 sequence: CASSKISGLNQPQHF. DNA of the CDR3: TGTGCCAGCAGCAAAATAAGCGGGCTCAATCAGCCCCAGCATTTT. Full variable domain (rest looked up from reference TRBV7-8 and TRBJ1-5): GAGVSQSPRYKVAKRGQDVALRCDPISGHVSLFWYQQALGQGPEFLTYFQNEAQLDKSGLPSDRFFAERPEGSVSTLKIQRTQQEDSAVYLCASSKISGLNQPQHFGDGTRLSIL.

In this sample, this clone turned up once. The rearrangement joins TRBV5-5 to TRBJ1-2; D is uncertain. The CDR3 has 14 amino acids. V was cut by 3 bases and J by 3 bases, with 12 bases left in between. The V gene's germline CDR1 is SGHKS and CDR2 YYEKEE (reference sequence). CDR3 sequence (DNA): TGTGCCAGCAGCTCGCGCGGCGGGCACTATGGCTACACCTTC. This encodes CASSSRGGHYGYTF.

The genes are TRBV2 and TRBJ1-2; 7 bases are a match to TRBD1. Germline loops: CDR1 SNHLY, CDR2 FYNNEI. Trimming removed 5 bases from V and 6 bases from J; junction bases left unmatched: 6. The CDR3 is made up of 13 amino acids. In DNA form, the CDR3 reads TGTGCCAGCAGTTCACAGGGGTCCCATGGCTACACCTTC. Amino acid sequence: CASSSQGSHGYTF.

This chain connects TRBV5-4 to TRBJ2-2; the D gene is possibly TRBD1 (5 bases). Trimming pared 0 bases from V and 3 bases from J, leaving 9 bases between. There are 15 residues in the CDR3. The germline V gene has CDR1 SGHNT and CDR2 YYREEE (reference sequence). The CDR3 DNA reads TGTGCCAGCAGCTTGGCAGGGTCGCACACCGGGGAGCTGTTTTTT. Residues: CASSLAGSHTGELFF.

The J gene is TRBJ1-5, the V gene TRBV6-6; 9 bases map to TRBD1. V shed 4 bases, J shed 2 bases, and the junction held 6 bases outside the gene matches. The CDR3 is 16 amino acids. The germline CDR1 and CDR2 sequences are MNHNY and SVGAGI (reference sequence). CDR3 region: CASSSPTGGGNQPQHF. For the CDR3, the DNA is TGTGCCAGCAGTTCCCCGACAGGGGGTGGCAATCAGCCCCAGCATTTT.

The chain recombines TRBV5-4 with TRBJ2-6, with D maybe TRBD2 (6 bases). V was shortened by 4 bases and J by 0 bases, with 11 bases between the two germline ends. Germline CDR1 SGHNT, CDR2 YYREEE (reference sequence). CDR3 length equals 16 residues. CDR3 sequence (DNA): TGTGCCAGCAGCCCCGGGACTCACTCTGGGGCCAACGTCCTGACTTTC. Its protein is CASSPGTHSGANVLTF.

This sequence joins TRBV12-3 or TRBV12-4 and TRBJ2-5; D remains unclear. CDR3 length equals 12 residues. The V gene lost 5 bases and the J gene lost 4 bases, with 8 bases spanning the gap. CDR3 region: CASSRVAETQYF. In nucleotides, the CDR3 is TGTGCCAGCAGTCGGGTCGCAGAGACCCAGTACTTC.

This rearrangement joins TRBV19 to TRBJ1-4, with 7 nucleotides matching TRBD1. V was pared by 7 bases and J by 5 bases, with 10 bases of the junction left unmatched. The CDR3 runs to 15 residues. CDR1 is LNHDA, CDR2 SQIVND, per germline (reference sequence). In DNA, the CDR3 is TGTGCCAGTAAACGATTTAGACAGGGAAATGAAAAACTGTTTTTT. It translates to CASKRFRQGNEKLFF.